The 25 T cell receptor beta chains listed next were all sequenced from one sample in a study of long-term antiretroviral therapy in people with HIV. Samples were assayed with immunoSEQ v3.0 at survey level. Here immunoSEQ multiplex PCR was the method, and the copy in TCRdb shows in-frame clones only, minus some. This table has 25,000 to 30,000 clones, around 84% appearing once. This specimen consisted of unsorted PBMCs, obtained 0.8 years after starting antiretroviral therapy. The receptors derive from a woman under 40 with HIV.

The V and J genes are TRBV10-2 and TRBJ1-6; D is undetermined. Germline-derived CDR1 and CDR2 are WSHSY and SAAADI. The CDR3 is 13 residues long. The germline V and J ends were trimmed by 8 bases and 8 bases, with 13 bases remaining between them. CDR3 in amino acids: CASRERDDSPLHF. The DNA of the CDR3 is TGCGCCAGCCGGGAGAGAGACGATTCACCCCTCCACTTT.

This clone was observed a single time. V gene TRBV7-3 combines with J gene TRBJ2-5; D gene ambiguous. V was cut by 3 bases and J by 4 bases, with 9 bases left in between. CDR1 is SGHTA and CDR2 is FQGTGA in the germline V gene. This CDR3 region has 13 residues. The CDR3 bases are TGTGCCAGCAGCTTTCGGATCCGAGAGACCCAGTACTTC. Its protein product is CASSFRIRETQYF.

This sequence joins TRBV6-5 and TRBJ1-1; D call uncertain. This CDR3 is built from 12 residues. The V and J ends lost 5 bases and 4 bases respectively, with 8 bases between them. The V gene's germline CDR1 is MNHEY and CDR2 SVGAGI. The DNA for the CDR3 is TGTGCCAGCAGTCGAGGATTCACTGAAGCTTTCTTT. Amino acid sequence: CASSRGFTEAFF.

The chain has TRBV10-2 and TRBJ2-7; D is uncertain. With 3 bases removed from V and 2 bases from J, the gap between germline ends came to 17 bases. The CDR3 covers 16 residues. Germline CDR1 WSHSY, CDR2 SAAADI. CDR3 nucleotides: TGCGCCAGCAGTGATCCATCGGATTCCCACCCCTACGAGCAGTACTTC. Its protein product is CASSDPSDSHPYEQYF.

The chain uses TRBV29-1 and TRBJ2-6; D remains unclear. This CDR3 spans 18 amino acids. The germline V and J ends were trimmed by 4 bases and 2 bases, with 21 bases remaining between them. Germline V gives CDR1 SQVTM, CDR2 ANQGSEA. The CDR3 DNA follows: TGCAGCGTTGCCCTAATGGGTAGGTCGGGTACTGGGGCCAACGTCCTGACTTTC. This translates into CSVALMGRSGTGANVLTF.

This clone was counted a single time. This CDR3 reads CASPGTGSIVTGELFF. In DNA, the CDR3 is TGTGCGAGTCCCGGGACAGGGAGTATTGTCACCGGGGAGCTGTTTTTT. The rearrangement joins TRBV12-2 to TRBJ2-2; the table assigns TRBD1, which was not confirmed against the DNA. TRBV12-2 is a known pseudogene. The CDR3 covers 16 residues.

The chain employs TRBV5-6 and TRBJ2-5, with D unclear. This CDR3 has 14 residues. V lost 3 bases and J lost 1, with 10 bases in between. Per germline, CDR1 SGHDT and CDR2 YYEEEE. CDR3 sequence: CASSWLETQETQYF. In DNA, the CDR3 is TGTGCCAGCAGCTGGTTGGAGACCCAAGAGACCCAGTACTTC.

This chain connects TRBV9 to TRBJ2-3; the D gene is possibly TRBD1 (6 bases). This CDR3 has 16 residues. Germline loops: CDR1 SGDLS, CDR2 YYNGEE. V lost 3 bases and J lost 0, with 14 bases in between. The CDR3 loop reads CASSETGFPSTDTQYF. CDR3 in DNA: TGTGCCAGCAGCGAAACAGGGTTCCCTAGCACAGATACGCAGTATTTT.

This chain uses TRBV2 with TRBJ1-5; D gene uncertain. The CDR3 consists of 12 residues. The germline CDR1 and CDR2 sequences are SNHLY and FYNNEI. V was shortened by 8 bases and J by 2 bases, with 7 bases between the two germline ends. The CDR3 nucleotides read TGTGCCAGCGCCGGAGGCAATCAGCCCCAGCATTTT. It codes for CASAGGNQPQHF.

This clone appeared once. The V and J genes are TRBV25-1 and TRBJ1-4; weak D call: TRBD1 (6 bases). Germline V gene sequence: CDR1 MGHDK, CDR2 SYGVNS. V lost 7 bases, J lost 5 bases, and 14 bases lay in between. The CDR3 is 14 amino acids. The CDR3 is CASNEGGLNEKLFF. CDR3 coding DNA: TGTGCCAGCAACGAAGGGGGATTGAATGAAAAACTGTTTTTT.

The V and J genes are TRBV5-1 and TRBJ2-7; 7 nucleotides match TRBD1. With V trimmed by 4 bases and J by 4 bases, 11 bases remained unmatched. Germline loops: CDR1 SGHRS, CDR2 YFSETQ. The CDR3 totals 15 residues. CDR3 in amino acids: CASSLGTDFQYEQYF. As DNA, the CDR3 is TGCGCCAGCAGCCTGGGGACAGATTTTCAGTACGAGCAGTACTTC. The full variable domain, completed using reference TRBV5-1 and TRBJ2-7, is KAGVTQTPRYLIKTRGQQVTLSCSPISGHRSVSWYQQTPGQGLQFLFEYFSETQRNKGNFPGRFSGRQFSNSRSEMNVSTLELGDSALYLCASSLGTDFQYEQYFGPGTRLTVT.

The rearrangement joins TRBV2 to TRBJ1-1; TRBD1 matches at 7 bases. Germline V lookup: CDR1 SNHLY, CDR2 FYNNEI. V lost 6 bases, J lost 7 bases, and 11 bases stayed unmatched. This CDR3 is built from 14 residues. CDR3 coding DNA: TGTGCCAGCAGGGGGTCGACAGGGCGAAATGAAGCTTTCTTT. Its protein product is CASRGSTGRNEAFF.

V is TRBV30 and J is TRBJ1-5; a weak D match, TRBD1 (6 bases). CDR1 is GTSNPN and CDR2 is SVGIG in the germline V gene (reference sequence). The CDR3 totals 13 residues. The V and J ends lost 0 bases and 7 bases respectively, with 10 bases between them. The DNA for the CDR3 is TGTGCCTGGAGTGTAGCAGGGGAACAGCCCCAGCATTTT. Its protein product is CAWSVAGEQPQHF.

The V and J genes are TRBV10-2 and TRBJ1-1, with 7 bases identical to TRBD1. Looked up from germline, CDR1 is WSHSY and CDR2 is SAAADI. The CDR3 consists of 13 residues. J lost 1 base, V lost 8 bases, and 4 bases had no gene match. CDR3: CASEGQTNTEAFF. In nucleotides, the CDR3 is TGCGCCAGCGAGGGACAGACGAACACTGAAGCTTTCTTT.

The chain has TRBV7-3 and TRBJ2-3; 8 bases align to TRBD2. Germline CDR1 reads SGHTA; CDR2 reads FQGTGA. This CDR3 is 16 amino acids long. V trimming: 4 bases; J trimming: 1 base; junction bases outside the gene matches: 7. In DNA, the CDR3 is TGTGCCAGCAGCTCGTCTAGCGGGTTCGGCACAGATACGCAGTATTTT. It translates to CASSSSSGFGTDTQYF.

The genes are TRBV5-7 and TRBJ1-1; TRBD1 aligns across 7 bases. TRBV5-7 belongs to the ORF category, with a function that is uncertain. V lost 4 bases to trimming and J lost 2 bases; unmatched junction nucleotides: 8. The CDR3 totals 15 residues. Written as DNA, the CDR3 is TGTGCCAGCAGCCTAAAACAGGGGAGAAACACTGAAGCTTTCTTT. Protein sequence: CASSLKQGRNTEAFF.

This clone was detected only a few times. The V call is TRBV2, the J call TRBJ1-2, with D uncertain. The CDR3 runs to 12 residues. V was pared by 7 bases and J by 0 bases, with 6 bases between. Germline-derived CDR1 and CDR2 are SNHLY and FYNNEI. CDR3 sequence (DNA): TGTGCCAGCATAACCGCTAACTATGGCTACACCTTC. Protein product: CASITANYGYTF.

A single count supports this clone. This chain joins TRBV6-1 and TRBJ1-5; 10 nucleotides match TRBD1. CDR3 size: 16 residues. Germline CDR1 MNHNS, CDR2 SASEGT. Germline trimming cut 0 bases from V and 7 bases from J; bases unmatched to any gene: 6. In DNA, the CDR3 is TGTGCCAGCAGTGAAGCGGGGGGGGACAGGGGCCAGCCCCAGCATTTT. It encodes CASSEAGGDRGQPQHF.

The J gene is TRBJ2-2, the V gene TRBV7-9; TRBD2 matches at 7 bases. The CDR3 length is 16 residues. Germline V gives CDR1 SEHNR, CDR2 FQNEAQ (reference sequence). J gave up 1 base and V 5 bases, and 7 bases lay outside the gene matches. The CDR3 DNA sequence: TGTGCCAGCAGCCCTCTGGGCGGGGGGAACACCGGGGAGCTGTTTTTT. Its translation: CASSPLGGGNTGELFF. Looking up the rest from reference TRBV7-9 and TRBJ2-2 gives the full variable domain: DTGVSQNPRHKITKRGQNVTFRCDPISEHNRLYWYRQTLGQGPEFLTYFQNEAQLEKSRLLSDRFSAERPKGSFSTLEIQRTEQGDSAMYLCASSPLGGGNTGELFFGEGSRLTVL.

This chain joins TRBV6-4 and TRBJ2-3; 10 bases align to TRBD2. The CDR3 consists of 15 residues. Trimming cost V 5 bases and J 5 bases; bases outside gene matches: 7. Per germline, CDR1 MRHNA and CDR2 SNTAGT. The CDR3 is CASSPSGGAGDTQYF. The DNA for the CDR3 is TGTGCCAGCAGTCCCAGCGGGGGGGCTGGAGATACGCAGTATTTT.

The V gene is TRBV27, the J gene TRBJ1-2; D might be TRBD1 (6 bases). CDR3 length: 16 amino acids. Trimming shortened V by 6 bases and J by 5 bases, and 22 bases separated the two germline ends. Per the germline V gene, CDR1 is MNHEY and CDR2 is SMNVEV (reference sequence). CDR3 residues: CASSTNLGGQWYGYTF. CDR3 DNA sequence: TGTGCCAGCAGCACTAATTTGGGGGGCCAGTGGTATGGCTACACCTTC.

V usage is TRBV5-1 and J usage is TRBJ1-4; D may be TRBD1 (6 bases). The V end lost 0 bases, the J end lost 3 bases, and 9 bases lay between the germline ends. The germline gives CDR1 SGHRS, CDR2 YFSETQ. The CDR3 sequence is 15 residues long. CDR3 coding DNA: TGCGCCAGCAGCTTGGCAGGACAGCCTAATGAAAAACTGTTTTTT. As protein: CASSLAGQPNEKLFF.

DNA of the CDR3: TGTGCCAGCAGCGTAGGAGTGGTTGCTGGAAACACCATATATTTT. Amino acids: CASSVGVVAGNTIYF. The chain has TRBV9 and TRBJ1-3; D gene uncertain. This CDR3 has 15 residues. Deletions cut 0 bases from V and 2 bases from J, with 9 bases between. Per germline, CDR1 SGDLS and CDR2 YYNGEE.

This clone was counted once. This sequence joins TRBV6-1 and TRBJ2-7; D not resolved. Trimming stripped 1 base from V and 3 bases from J, with 10 bases between. The CDR3 covers 14 residues. Germline CDR1 is MNHNS and CDR2 is SASEGT. In nucleotides, the CDR3 is TGTGCCAGCAGTGAAGGCCCGACCATCTACGAGCAGTACGTC. The encoded protein is CASSEGPTIYEQYV.

The V gene is TRBV5-5, the J gene TRBJ1-4; TRBD1 aligns across 7 bases. The CDR3 has 14 amino acids. Germline loops: CDR1 SGHKS, CDR2 YYEKEE (reference sequence). Trimming at V came to 7 bases and at J to 0 bases, leaving 3 bases not matched to a gene. The CDR3 DNA sequence: TGTGCCAGCTACAGGGGAGCAACTAATGAAAAACTGTTTTTT. Its translation is CASYRGATNEKLFF.